Listed below are T cell receptor beta chains from one sample, sequenced in a study of cytomegalovirus exposure and HLA in healthy donors. Libraries were prepared by immunoSEQ multiplex PCR; TCRdb keeps only in-frame clonotypes and omits some of them. This table has roughly 220,000 clones, 65% to 85% appearing once. Sequenced material: PBMCs. The receptors originated from a man younger than 45 in good health and CMV-seronegative. The CDR3 runs from the conserved cysteine through the conserved F or W. A D gene is named only where the DNA matches it firmly. Rows may omit the clone size; those that give it use once, few, many or a size class.

v_gene	len	abundance	d_gene	j_gene	CDR3aa	CDR3nt
TRBV5-4	14	-	-	TRBJ1-1	CASSIGGMNTEAFF	TGTGCCAGCAGCATAGGGGGTATGAACACTGAAGCTTTCTTT
TRBV5-1	15	-	-	TRBJ2-7	CASSLAPPTNYEQYF	TGCGCCAGCAGCTTGGCCCCCCCCACAAACTACGAGCAGTACTTC
TRBV19	14	-	-	TRBJ2-7	CASSQEGLSYEQYF	TGTGCCAGTAGTCAGGAAGGACTCTCCTACGAGCAGTACTTC
TRBV7-9	16	-	TRBD1	TRBJ1-1	CASSLLPGQGLAEAFF	TGTGCCAGCAGCCTACTACCGGGACAGGGATTGGCTGAAGCTTTCTTT
TRBV7-9	16	-	-	TRBJ1-2	CASSLATPQGDNGYTF	TGTGCCAGCAGCTTAGCAACGCCACAGGGCGATAATGGCTACACCTTC
TRBV11-2	14	once	-	TRBJ1-1	CASSSITENTEAFF	TGTGCCAGCAGCTCCATTACAGAAAACACTGAAGCTTTCTTT
TRBV5-1	15	-	-	TRBJ2-7	CASSLVSGPLNEQYF	TGCGCCAGCAGCTTGGTCAGCGGCCCACTAAACGAGCAGTACTTC
TRBV4-3	15	-	-	TRBJ2-5	CASSQIMTSGETQYF	TGCGCCAGCAGCCAAATTATGACTAGTGGGGAGACCCAGTACTTC
TRBV5-1	17	-	-	TRBJ2-1	CASSLAPSDRYGNEQFF	TGCGCCAGCAGCTTGGCCCCATCGGACAGATACGGCAATGAGCAGTTCTTC
TRBV18	14	-	TRBD1	TRBJ2-7	CASSPQTGDNEQYF	TGTGCCAGCTCACCACAAACAGGGGACAACGAGCAGTACTTC
TRBV2	13	-	-	TRBJ1-2	CASRAGTLNGYTF	TGTGCCAGCAGAGCCGGGACACTCAATGGCTACACCTTC
TRBV7-9	14	-	TRBD1	TRBJ2-5	CSSSLDRGQETQYF	TGTTCCAGCAGCTTAGACAGGGGACAAGAGACCCAGTACTTC
TRBV11-2	14	-	-	TRBJ1-5	CASSPGEGHQPQHF	TGTGCCAGCAGCCCCGGAGAGGGTCATCAGCCCCAGCATTTT
TRBV13	15	once	TRBD1	TRBJ1-2	CASSLGQGDIYGYTF	TGTGCCAGCAGCTTAGGACAGGGGGATATCTATGGCTACACCTTC
TRBV4-1	15	once	-	TRBJ2-7	CASSPVAGERREQYF	TGCGCCAGCAGCCCGGTGGCAGGTGAACGTCGGGAGCAGTACTTC
TRBV14	15	few	TRBD2	TRBJ2-3	CASSPLAGGPDTQYF	TGTGCCAGCAGCCCGCTAGCGGGGGGCCCAGATACGCAGTATTTT
TRBV6-6	16	-	TRBD2	TRBJ2-3	CASNVAGGRGTDTQYF	TGTGCCAGCAATGTAGCGGGGGGGCGGGGCACAGATACGCAGTATTTT
TRBV5-8	15	-	-	TRBJ1-1	CASTKQGPQNTEAFF	TGTGCCAGCACCAAACAGGGACCCCAGAACACTGAAGCTTTCTTT
TRBV19	14	-	-	TRBJ2-3	CASSSSRGKNTQYF	TGTGCCAGTAGTTCCTCGAGGGGGAAAAATACGCAGTATTTT
TRBV7-9	16	-	-	TRBJ2-5	CASSLASGGIQETQYF	TGTGCCAGCAGCTTAGCGAGTGGGGGGATCCAAGAGACCCAGTACTTC
TRBV5-1	15	-	TRBD2	TRBJ2-3	CASSRTSGRSDTQYF	TGCGCCAGCAGCCGGACTAGCGGTAGGTCAGATACGCAGTATTTT
TRBV18	18	once	TRBD1	TRBJ2-5	CASSPIYRGMGSGETQYF	TGTGCCAGCTCACCGATCTACAGGGGGATGGGATCAGGGGAGACCCAGTACTTC